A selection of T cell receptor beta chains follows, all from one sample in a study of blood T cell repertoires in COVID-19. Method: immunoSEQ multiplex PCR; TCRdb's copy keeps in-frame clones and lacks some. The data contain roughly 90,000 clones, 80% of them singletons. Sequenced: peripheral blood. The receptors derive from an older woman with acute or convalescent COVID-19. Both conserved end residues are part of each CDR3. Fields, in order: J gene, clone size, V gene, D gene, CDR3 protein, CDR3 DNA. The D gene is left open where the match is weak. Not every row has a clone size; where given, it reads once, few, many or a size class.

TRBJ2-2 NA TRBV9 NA CASSVTGASAGELFF TGTGCCAGCAGCGTGACGGGAGCTTCGGCCGGGGAGCTGTTTTTT
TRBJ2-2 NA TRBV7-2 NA CASSRGGWTGELFF TGTGCCAGCAGCCGCGGCGGGTGGACCGGGGAGCTGTTTTTT
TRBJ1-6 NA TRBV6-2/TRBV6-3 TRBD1 CASSYSRGRTGNSPLHF TGTGCCAGCAGTTACTCGAGGGGGCGCACCGGAAATTCACCCCTCCACTTT
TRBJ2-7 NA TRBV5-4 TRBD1 CASSRDPGTGAYEQYF TGTGCCAGCAGCCGAGACCCCGGGACAGGGGCTTACGAGCAGTACTTC
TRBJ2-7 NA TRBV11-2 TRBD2 CASSLGGSDREQYF TGTGCCAGCAGCTTAGGCGGGAGCGATCGCGAGCAGTACTTC
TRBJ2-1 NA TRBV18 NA CASSENRVPYNEQFF TGTGCCAGCTCAGAAAACAGGGTCCCCTACAATGAGCAGTTCTTC
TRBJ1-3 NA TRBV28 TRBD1 CASRRGQRNTIYF TGTGCCAGCAGACGGGGACAGCGAAACACCATATATTTT
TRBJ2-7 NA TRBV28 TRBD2 CASRNPSGKSYEQYF TGTGCCAGCAGGAATCCTAGCGGGAAGTCCTACGAGCAGTACTTC
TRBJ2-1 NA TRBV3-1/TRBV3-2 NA CASSQGLGSYNEQFF TGTGCCAGCAGCCAAGGGCTAGGGAGCTACAATGAGCAGTTCTTC
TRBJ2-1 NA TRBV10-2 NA CASSESAGSNEQFF TGCGCCAGCAGTGAGTCGGCGGGAAGCAATGAGCAGTTCTTC
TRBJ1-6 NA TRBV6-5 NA CASSQDSSYNSPLHF TGTGCCAGCAGCCAGGACAGCTCCTATAATTCACCCCTCCACTTT
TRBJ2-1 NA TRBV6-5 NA CASTKGPANNEQFF TGTGCCAGCACAAAGGGGCCGGCCAACAATGAGCAGTTCTTC
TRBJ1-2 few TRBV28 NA CASRGTLNYGYTF TGTGCCAGCCGGGGGACCCTAAACTATGGCTACACCTTC
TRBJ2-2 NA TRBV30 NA CAWQGPRAGELFF TGTGCCTGGCAGGGGCCTCGGGCCGGGGAGCTGTTTTTT
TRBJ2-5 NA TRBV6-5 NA CASRTEYQETQYF TGTGCCAGCAGGACAGAGTACCAAGAGACCCAGTACTTC
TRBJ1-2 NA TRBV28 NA CASVPRGGRGYTF TGTGCCAGCGTTCCTAGGGGGGGTCGAGGCTACACCTTC
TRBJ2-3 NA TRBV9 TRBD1 CASSPPTGRTDTQYF TGTGCCAGCAGCCCGCCGACAGGGCGCACAGATACGCAGTATTTT
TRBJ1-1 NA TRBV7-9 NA CASSDLSGGHTEAFF TGTGCCAGCAGCGATCTAAGCGGGGGGCACACTGAAGCTTTCTTT
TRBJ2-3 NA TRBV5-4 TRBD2 CASSLGLAEDTQYF TGTGCCAGCAGCTTGGGACTAGCGGAAGATACGCAGTATTTT
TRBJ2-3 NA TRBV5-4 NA CASSRQYTDTQYF TGTGCCAGCAGCCGACAGTACACAGATACGCAGTATTTT
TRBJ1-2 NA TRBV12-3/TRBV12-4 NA CASRSPLGFGYTF TGTGCCAGCAGGTCCCCTCTAGGTTTTGGCTACACCTTC
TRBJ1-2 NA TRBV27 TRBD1 CASSPSMRGTGVYGYTF TGTGCCAGCAGTCCCTCGATGAGGGGGACAGGGGTATATGGCTACACCTTC
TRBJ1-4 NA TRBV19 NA CASSGQGLGKLFF TGTGCCAGTAGTGGGCAGGGATTAGGAAAACTGTTTTTT
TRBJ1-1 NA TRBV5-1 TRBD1 CASSLDTGGIGAFF TGCGCCAGCAGCTTGGATACAGGGGGTATTGGAGCTTTCTTT
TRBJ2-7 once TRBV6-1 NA CASSEWNRIYEQYF TGTGCCAGCAGTGAATGGAACAGGATCTACGAGCAGTACTTC
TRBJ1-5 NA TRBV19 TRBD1 CASSPDAGGIQPQHF TGTGCCAGTAGTCCCGATGCAGGGGGCATTCAGCCCCAGCATTTT
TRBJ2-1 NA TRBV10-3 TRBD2 CAIKSGRSYNEQFF TGTGCCATCAAAAGCGGGAGATCCTACAATGAGCAGTTCTTC
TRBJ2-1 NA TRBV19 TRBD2 CASSSREGVTYNEQFF TGTGCCAGTAGCTCGAGGGAGGGAGTGACCTACAATGAGCAGTTCTTC
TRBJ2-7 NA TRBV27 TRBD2 CASSSPGLAAYEQYF TGTGCCAGCAGTTCCCCCGGACTAGCAGCCTACGAGCAGTACTTC
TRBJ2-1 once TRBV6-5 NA CASSYSKLVISNEQFF TGTGCCAGCAGTTACTCGAAACTAGTAATCTCCAATGAGCAGTTCTTC
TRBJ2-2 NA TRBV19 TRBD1 CASGTGPGELFF TGTGCCAGCGGGACAGGGCCCGGGGAGCTGTTTTTT
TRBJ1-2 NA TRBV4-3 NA CASSQGEGKYGYTF TGCGCCAGCAGCCAAGGGGAGGGGAAATATGGCTACACCTTC
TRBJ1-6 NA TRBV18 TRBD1 CASSPSGQGAADNSPLHF TGTGCCAGCTCACCATCGGGACAGGGGGCGGCGGATAATTCACCCCTCCACTTT
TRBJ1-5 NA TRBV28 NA CASSYPGSNQPQHF TGTGCCAGCAGCTACCCGGGTAGCAATCAGCCCCAGCATTTT
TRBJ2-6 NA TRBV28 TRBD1 CASRSTGTGSNVLTF TGTGCCAGCAGATCGACGGGGACAGGAAGTAACGTCCTGACTTTC
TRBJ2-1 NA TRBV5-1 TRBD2 CASSSGLADYNEQFF TGCGCCAGCAGTTCGGGACTAGCGGACTACAATGAGCAGTTCTTC
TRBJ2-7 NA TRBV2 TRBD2 CASRELAGLSYEQYF TGTGCCAGCCGCGAACTAGCGGGCCTCTCCTACGAGCAGTACTTC
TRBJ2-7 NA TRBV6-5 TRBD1 CASLGQGAREQYF TGTGCCAGCCTAGGACAGGGGGCCAGGGAGCAGTACTTC
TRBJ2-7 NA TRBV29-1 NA CSVEITLHEQYF TGCAGCGTTGAGATCACTCTACACGAGCAGTACTTC
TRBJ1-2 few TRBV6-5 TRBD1 CASSYSGTGRLYGYTF TGTGCCAGCAGTTACTCAGGGACAGGGCGACTCTATGGCTACACCTTC
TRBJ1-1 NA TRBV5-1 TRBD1 CASRNRDRGRNTEAFF TGCGCCAGCAGGAACCGGGACAGGGGGAGGAACACTGAAGCTTTCTTT
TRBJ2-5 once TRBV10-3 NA CAISELGGLETQYF TGTGCCATCAGTGAGTTGGGGGGGCTGGAGACCCAGTACTTC
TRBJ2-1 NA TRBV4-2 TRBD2 CASSLGSSGSNEQFF TGTGCCAGCAGCCTAGGGTCCAGCGGGAGCAATGAGCAGTTCTTC
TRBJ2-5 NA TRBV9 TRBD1 CASSKTGELATQYF TGTGCCAGCAGCAAGACAGGGGAGTTAGCGACCCAGTACTTC
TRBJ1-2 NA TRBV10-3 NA CAISESGDLLGYTF TGTGCCATCAGTGAGTCCGGAGACCTGTTAGGCTACACCTTC
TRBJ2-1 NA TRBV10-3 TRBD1 CAIRKGQGSYNEQFF TGTGCCATCAGAAAGGGACAGGGCTCCTACAATGAGCAGTTCTTC
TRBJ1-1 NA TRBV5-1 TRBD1 CASSVGGQLMNTEAFF TGCGCCAGCAGCGTAGGGGGACAGCTCATGAACACTGAAGCTTTCTTT
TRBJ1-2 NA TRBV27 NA CASSLAGWVGYTF TGTGCCAGCAGTTTGGCAGGGTGGGTAGGCTACACCTTC
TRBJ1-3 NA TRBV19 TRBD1 CASSKHRGQAGNTIYF TGTGCCAGTAGTAAGCACAGGGGGCAGGCCGGAAACACCATATATTTT
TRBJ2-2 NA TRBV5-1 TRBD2 CATKGLVQGTGELFF TGCGCCACCAAGGGACTAGTTCAGGGCACCGGGGAGCTGTTTTTT
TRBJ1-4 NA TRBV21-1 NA CASSKGRGRPTNEKLFF TGTGCCAGCAGCAAAGGACGGGGTAGGCCAACTAATGAAAAACTGTTTTTT
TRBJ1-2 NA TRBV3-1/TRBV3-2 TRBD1 CASSQVSRGQGYTF TGTGCCAGCAGCCAAGTGTCCAGGGGGCAAGGCTACACCTTC
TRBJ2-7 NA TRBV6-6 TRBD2 CASSRAGGLYEQYF TGTGCCAGCAGTAGGGCGGGAGGGCTATACGAGCAGTACTTC
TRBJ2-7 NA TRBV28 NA CASSRAYEQYF TGTGCCAGCAGCCGAGCCTACGAGCAGTACTTC
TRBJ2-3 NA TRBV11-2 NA CASSFAGLDTQYF TGTGCCAGCAGCTTTGCAGGGTTAGATACGCAGTATTTT
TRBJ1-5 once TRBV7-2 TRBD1 CASSKTGANQPQHF TGTGCCAGCAGCAAGACAGGGGCCAATCAGCCCCAGCATTTT
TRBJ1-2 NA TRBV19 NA CRVGGYTF TGCAGGGTCGGTGGCTACACCTTC